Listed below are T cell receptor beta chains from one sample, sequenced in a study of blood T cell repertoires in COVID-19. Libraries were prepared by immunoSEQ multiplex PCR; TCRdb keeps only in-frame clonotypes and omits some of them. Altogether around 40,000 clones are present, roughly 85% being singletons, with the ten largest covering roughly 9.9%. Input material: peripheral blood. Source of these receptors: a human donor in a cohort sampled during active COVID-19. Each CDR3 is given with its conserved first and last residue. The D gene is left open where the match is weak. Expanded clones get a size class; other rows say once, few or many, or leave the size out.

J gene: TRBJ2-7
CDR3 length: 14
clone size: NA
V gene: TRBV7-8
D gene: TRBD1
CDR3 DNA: TGTGCCAGCAGTCGGACAGGTCGTACCTACGAGCAGTACTTC
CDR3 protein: CASSRTGRTYEQYF

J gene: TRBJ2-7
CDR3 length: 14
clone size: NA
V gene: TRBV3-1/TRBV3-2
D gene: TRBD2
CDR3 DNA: TGTGCCAGCAGCCATTTAGCGGGGGGGTACGAGCAGTACTTC
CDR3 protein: CASSHLAGGYEQYF

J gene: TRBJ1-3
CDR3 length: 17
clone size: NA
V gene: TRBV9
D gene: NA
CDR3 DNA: TGTGCCAGCAGCTCACAGCTGTCGGCAATCTCTGGAAACACCATATATTTT
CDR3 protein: CASSSQLSAISGNTIYF

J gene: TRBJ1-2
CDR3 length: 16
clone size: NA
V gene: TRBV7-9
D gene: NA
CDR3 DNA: TGTGCCAGCAGCCCAACCCTTCCGACAGGTCTGAGGGGCTACACCTTC
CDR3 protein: CASSPTLPTGLRGYTF

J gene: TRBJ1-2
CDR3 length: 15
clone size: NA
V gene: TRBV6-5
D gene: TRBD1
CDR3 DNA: TGTGCCAGCAGTTACCTCCCCTCGACAGGGGGAGGCTACACCTTC
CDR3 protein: CASSYLPSTGGGYTF

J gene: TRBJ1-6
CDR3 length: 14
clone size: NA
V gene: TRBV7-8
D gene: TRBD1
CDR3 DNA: TGTGCGATTAAGGGTGGAGGGGGCGGATCACCCCTCCACTTT
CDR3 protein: CAIKGGGGGSPLHF

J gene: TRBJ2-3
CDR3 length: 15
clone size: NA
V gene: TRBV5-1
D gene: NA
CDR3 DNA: TGCGCCAGCAGCTTCCTAGCGAGAAACTCAGATACGCAGTATTTT
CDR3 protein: CASSFLARNSDTQYF

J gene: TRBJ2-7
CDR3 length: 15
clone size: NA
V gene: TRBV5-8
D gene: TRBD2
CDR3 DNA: TGTGCCAGCAGCTCGTGGGGGGGACTAACCTACGAGCAGTACTTC
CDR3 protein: CASSSWGGLTYEQYF

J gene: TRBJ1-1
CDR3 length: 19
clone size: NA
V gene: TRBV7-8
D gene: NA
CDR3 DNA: TGTGCCAGCAGCTTACTGACGTCTAGGCTGAAGACCTCTCCCCCCGAAGCTTTCTTT
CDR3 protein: CASSLLTSRLKTSPPEAFF

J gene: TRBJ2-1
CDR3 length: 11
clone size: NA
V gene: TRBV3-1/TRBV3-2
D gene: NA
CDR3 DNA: TGTGCCAGCAGCCTGGCAGGGGAGCAGTTCTTC
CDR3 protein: CASSLAGEQFF

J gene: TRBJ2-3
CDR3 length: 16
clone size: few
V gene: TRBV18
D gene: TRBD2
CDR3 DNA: TGTGCCAGCTCACCACCTGGGCGGGGGGGCACAGATACGCAGTATTTT
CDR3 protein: CASSPPGRGGTDTQYF

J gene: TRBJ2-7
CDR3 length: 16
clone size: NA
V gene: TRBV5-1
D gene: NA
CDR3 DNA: TGCGCCAGCAGCTCCCTAATCATGGGGGCGCCTCGCGAGCAGTACTTC
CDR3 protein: CASSSLIMGAPREQYF

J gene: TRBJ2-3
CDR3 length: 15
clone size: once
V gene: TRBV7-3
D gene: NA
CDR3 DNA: TGTGCCAGCAGCTTTCAGGGTGGGGGCACAGATACGCAGTATTTT
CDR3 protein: CASSFQGGGTDTQYF

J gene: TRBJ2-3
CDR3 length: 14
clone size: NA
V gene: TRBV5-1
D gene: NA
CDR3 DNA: TGCGCCAGCAGCTTTGGAGGGAGGAAGGATACGCAGTATTTT
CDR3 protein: CASSFGGRKDTQYF

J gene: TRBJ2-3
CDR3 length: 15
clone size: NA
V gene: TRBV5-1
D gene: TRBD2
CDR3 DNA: TGCGCCAGCAGCCAAGGACTAGCGGGGGTAGATACGCAGTATTTT
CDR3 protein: CASSQGLAGVDTQYF

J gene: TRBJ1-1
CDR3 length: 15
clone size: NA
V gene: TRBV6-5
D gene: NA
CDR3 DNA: TGTGCCAGCAGTTCGGGGGGCCTCATGAACACTGAAGCTTTCTTT
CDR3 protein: CASSSGGLMNTEAFF

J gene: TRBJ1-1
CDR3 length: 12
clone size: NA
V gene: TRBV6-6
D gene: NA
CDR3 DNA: TGTGCCAGCAGTATTCGGGGCACTGAAGCTTTCTTT
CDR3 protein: CASSIRGTEAFF

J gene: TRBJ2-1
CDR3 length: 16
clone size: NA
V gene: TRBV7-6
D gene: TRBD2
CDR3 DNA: TGTGCCAGCAGCTACCGACCTAGCGGGGGAGAGGGTGAGCAGTTCTTC
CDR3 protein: CASSYRPSGGEGEQFF

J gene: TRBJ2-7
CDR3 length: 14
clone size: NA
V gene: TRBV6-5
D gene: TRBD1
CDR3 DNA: TGTGCCAGCTCTATTGACAGGGAGTCCTACGAGCAGTACTTC
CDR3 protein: CASSIDRESYEQYF

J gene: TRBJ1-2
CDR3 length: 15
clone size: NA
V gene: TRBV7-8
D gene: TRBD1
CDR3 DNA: TGTGCCAGCAGCAGCGGACAGGGGATGCCCTATGGCTACACCTTC
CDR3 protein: CASSSGQGMPYGYTF

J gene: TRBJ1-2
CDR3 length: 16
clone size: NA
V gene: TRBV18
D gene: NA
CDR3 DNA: TGTGCCAGCTCACCAACGCATGGGGGGGTTAACTATGGCTACACCTTC
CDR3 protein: CASSPTHGGVNYGYTF

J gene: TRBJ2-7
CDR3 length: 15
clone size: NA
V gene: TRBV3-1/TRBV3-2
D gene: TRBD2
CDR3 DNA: TGTGCCAGCAGCCTCCCCAGCGCGGGGGGCCACGAGCAGTACTTC
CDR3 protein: CASSLPSAGGHEQYF

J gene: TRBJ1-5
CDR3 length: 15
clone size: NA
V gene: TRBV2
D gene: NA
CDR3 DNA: TGTGCCAGCACTCCGATGGCAGATAGCAATCAGCCCCAGCATTTT
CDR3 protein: CASTPMADSNQPQHF

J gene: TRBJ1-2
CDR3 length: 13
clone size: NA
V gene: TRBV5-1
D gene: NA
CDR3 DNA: TGCGCCAGCAGCTTAGTACAAAACTATGGCTACACCTTC
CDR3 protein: CASSLVQNYGYTF